This T cell receptor (beta chain) was retrieved from a study of blood T cells in healthy people across ages. For the second PCR, which ran for roughly 7 to 11 cycles, a sample-barcoded 5' primer and a J-beta primer mix were used. Each cDNA molecule received a tag from a template-switch adaptor that had 12 random nucleotides. A single record per CDR3 protein comes from TCRdb applying MiXCR to the 5' RACE reads. The repertoire holds about 1.6 million distinct CDR3 sequences, with 34% as singletons. There are 15 residues in the CDR3. Trimming removed 1 base from V and 1 base from J, with 11 bases in between. Germline V gene data show CDR1 as SGDLS and CDR2 as YYNGEE.

This receptor was identified in a woman younger than 45 in good health. This sequence joins TRBV9 and TRBJ2-5, with D possibly TRBD2 on 6 matching bases. Sequenced input: blood. The CDR3 DNA reads as TGTGCCAGCAGCGTACAGGTAGCGGTCCAAGAGACCCAGTACTTC. Translated, it gives CASSVQVAVQETQYF. Complete variable domain (other parts from reference TRBV9 and TRBJ2-5): DSGVTQTPKHLITATGQRVTLRCSPRSGDLSVYWYQQSLDQGLQFLIQYYNGEERAKGNILERFSAQQFPDLHSELNLSSLELGDSALYFCASSVQVAVQETQYFGPGTRLLVL.